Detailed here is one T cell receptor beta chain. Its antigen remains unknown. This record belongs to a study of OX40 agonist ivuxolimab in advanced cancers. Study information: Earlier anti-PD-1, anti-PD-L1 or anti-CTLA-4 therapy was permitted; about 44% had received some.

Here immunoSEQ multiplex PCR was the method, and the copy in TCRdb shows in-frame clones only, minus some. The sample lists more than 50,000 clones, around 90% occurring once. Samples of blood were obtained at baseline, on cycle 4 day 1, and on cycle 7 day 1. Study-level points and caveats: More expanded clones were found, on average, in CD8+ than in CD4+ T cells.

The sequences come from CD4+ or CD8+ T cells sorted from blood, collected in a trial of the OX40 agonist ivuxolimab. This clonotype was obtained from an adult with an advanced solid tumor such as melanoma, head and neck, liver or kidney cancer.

CDR3 amino acids: CASSLSRVGGYTF. Written as DNA, the CDR3 is TGTGCCAGCAGTTTATCAAGGGTTGGTGGCTACACCTTC. The rearrangement uses TRBV27 and TRBJ1-2, with D hard to call. The V end was cut by 0 bases, the J end by 7 bases, with 9 bases between. The germline V gene has CDR1 MNHEY and CDR2 SMNVEV (reference sequence). The CDR3 totals 13 residues.